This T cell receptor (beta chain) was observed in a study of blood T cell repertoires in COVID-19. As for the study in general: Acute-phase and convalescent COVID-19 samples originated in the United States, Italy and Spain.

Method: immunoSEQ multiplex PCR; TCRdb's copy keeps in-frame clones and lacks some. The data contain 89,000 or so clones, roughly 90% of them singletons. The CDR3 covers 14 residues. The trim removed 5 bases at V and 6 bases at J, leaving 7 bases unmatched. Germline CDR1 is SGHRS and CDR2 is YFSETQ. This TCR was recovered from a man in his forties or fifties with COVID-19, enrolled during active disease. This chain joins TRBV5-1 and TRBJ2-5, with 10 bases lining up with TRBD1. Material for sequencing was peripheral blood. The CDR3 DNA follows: TGCGCCAGCAGATCCGGGACAGGGGTACAGACCCAGTACTTC. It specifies CASRSGTGVQTQYF.